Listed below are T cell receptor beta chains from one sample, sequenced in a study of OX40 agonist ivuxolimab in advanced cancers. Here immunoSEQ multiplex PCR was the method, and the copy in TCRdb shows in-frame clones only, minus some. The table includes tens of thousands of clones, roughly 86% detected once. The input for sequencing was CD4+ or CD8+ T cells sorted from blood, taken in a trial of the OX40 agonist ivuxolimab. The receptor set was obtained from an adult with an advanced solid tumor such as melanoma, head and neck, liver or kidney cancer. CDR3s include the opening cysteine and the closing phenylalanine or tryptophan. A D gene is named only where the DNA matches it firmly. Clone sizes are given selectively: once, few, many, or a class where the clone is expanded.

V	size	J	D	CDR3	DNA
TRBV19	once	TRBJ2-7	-	CASSIGQGSYEQYF	TGTGCCAGTAGTATCGGCCAGGGGTCCTACGAGCAGTACTTC
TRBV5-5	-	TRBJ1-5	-	CASSFNGGNQPQHF	TGTGCCAGCAGCTTCAACGGGGGCAATCAGCCCCAGCATTTT
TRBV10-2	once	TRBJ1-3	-	CASSPGGWGNTIYF	TGCGCCAGCTCGCCCGGAGGTTGGGGAAACACCATATATTTT
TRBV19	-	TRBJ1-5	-	CASSIGIYSNQPQHF	TGTGCCAGTAGTATAGGGATCTATAGCAATCAGCCCCAGCATTTT
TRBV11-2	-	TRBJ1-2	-	CASSPLDWGGYTF	TGTGCCAGCAGCCCCCTCGACTGGGGCGGCTACACCTTC
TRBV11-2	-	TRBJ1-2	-	CASSLGVGNYGYTF	TGTGCCAGCAGCCTGGGGGTAGGAAACTATGGCTACACCTTC
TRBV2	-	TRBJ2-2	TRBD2	CATGLAGGRTGELFF	TGTGCCACCGGACTAGCGGGGGGGCGAACCGGGGAGCTGTTTTTT
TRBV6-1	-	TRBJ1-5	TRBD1	CASSEAAGGESNQPQHF	TGTGCCAGCAGTGAAGCGGCAGGGGGGGAAAGCAATCAGCCCCAGCATTTT
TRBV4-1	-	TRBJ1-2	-	CASNSDWTFQDDYTF	TGCGCCAGCAACTCCGATTGGACTTTCCAGGATGACTACACCTTC
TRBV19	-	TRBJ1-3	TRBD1	CASSRTGGYGNTIYF	TGTGCCAGTAGTAGGACAGGCGGGTATGGAAACACCATATATTTT
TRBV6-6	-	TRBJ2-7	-	CASSYNPVYEQYF	TGTGCCAGCAGTTACAACCCTGTCTACGAGCAGTACTTC